These T cell receptor beta chains were read from a single sample in a study of T cell changes during pregnancy in multiple sclerosis. Produced via immunoSEQ multiplex PCR; TCRdb's table is partial and in-frame only. The profile covers tens of thousands of clones, with 85% to 90% appearing a single time and roughly 0.57% taken by the ten largest. Specimen: CD4+ T cells from peripheral blood mononuclear cells, collected in the first trimester of pregnancy. The receptors were gathered from a female donor with multiple sclerosis, enrolled in a pregnancy study. CDR3s include the opening cysteine and the closing phenylalanine or tryptophan. A D gene is named only where the DNA matches it firmly. Only part of the rows carry a size: once, few, many, or a class if the clone is expanded.

v_gene,d_gene,abundance,j_gene,CDR3nt,CDR3aa
TRBV19,TRBD2,-,TRBJ2-2,TGTGCCAGTAGTAAACCTAGCGGGAGGAACACCGGGGAGCTGTTTTTT,CASSKPSGRNTGELFF
TRBV18,TRBD1,-,TRBJ1-3,TGTGCCAGCTCGGATACAGGGGCCCGAGGAGACACCATATATTTT,CASSDTGARGDTIYF
TRBV6-1,TRBD1,-,TRBJ1-2,TGTGCCAGCAGTGAAGCGCTTCGGTCAGGGGGCCGGTATGGCTACACCTTC,CASSEALRSGGRYGYTF
TRBV19,-,-,TRBJ1-2,TGTGCCAGTAGGGGGCGGCTCTATGGCTACACCTTC,CASRGRLYGYTF
TRBV30,-,once,TRBJ1-2,TGTGCCTGGAGCGAGCAGGGCCCTCCCAACTATGGCTACACCTTC,CAWSEQGPPNYGYTF
TRBV5-1,-,once,TRBJ2-3,TGCGCCAGCAGCTTGGCTTTGGCAGGCTCAGATACGCAGTATTTT,CASSLALAGSDTQYF
TRBV7-9,TRBD2,-,TRBJ2-1,TGTGCCACACGACTAGCGGGAGGCAATGAGCAGTTCTTC,CATRLAGGNEQFF
TRBV10-3,-,-,TRBJ1-1,TGTGCCATCAGTATGCAGGGGTTGAACACTGAAGCTTTCTTT,CAISMQGLNTEAFF
TRBV19,TRBD1,-,TRBJ2-1,TGTGCCAGTAGGACAGGGGGAAGCTCCTACAATGAGCAGTTCTTC,CASRTGGSSYNEQFF
TRBV2,TRBD2,-,TRBJ2-7,TGTGCCAGCAGAGAAGGGGGACTAGCGGGATTCTACGAGCAGTACTTC,CASREGGLAGFYEQYF
TRBV5-1,-,-,TRBJ1-2,TGCGCCAGCAGCGAGTGGCGGGGAGGATATGGCTACACCTTC,CASSEWRGGYGYTF
TRBV5-5,TRBD1,few,TRBJ2-2,TGTGCCAGCAGCTTGACAGGGGGCGCCGGAACCGGGGAGCTGTTTTTT,CASSLTGGAGTGELFF
TRBV18,TRBD1,-,TRBJ1-5,TGTGCCAGCTCAAGATCCGGGACAGGGGGGATTAGCGGCAATCAGCCCCAGCATTTT,CASSRSGTGGISGNQPQHF
TRBV18,-,-,TRBJ2-1,TGTGCCAGCACTCCTTTTCAGGACTCACGTCACAATGAGCAGTTCTTC,CASTPFQDSRHNEQFF
TRBV6-1,-,-,TRBJ1-2,TGTGCCAGCACCGTCGGGTACCTTAACTATGGCTACACCTTC,CASTVGYLNYGYTF
TRBV28,TRBD2,-,TRBJ2-1,TGTGCCAGTAGAGCGGGAGGCGGTCCGAGTGAGCAGTTCTTC,CASRAGGGPSEQFF
TRBV25-1,TRBD2,-,TRBJ2-3,TGTGCCAGCAGTGTACTAGCGGGAGTGACAGATACGCAGTATTTT,CASSVLAGVTDTQYF
TRBV6-5,-,-,TRBJ2-3,TGTGCCAGCAGTTTCGCTAGCCGAAATACGCAGTATTTT,CASSFASRNTQYF
TRBV30,TRBD2,-,TRBJ2-4,TGTGCCTGGAGGATCGGACTAGCGGGTTTAGCCAAAAACATTCAGTACTTC,CAWRIGLAGLAKNIQYF
TRBV7-6,TRBD2,-,TRBJ2-2,TGTGCCAGCAGTCTACTTAGCGGGAGGGGAAACACCGGGGAGCTGTTTTTT,CASSLLSGRGNTGELFF
TRBV19,-,-,TRBJ1-1,TGTGCCAGTAGTCCGTTAGGGGAGGGCTGGACTGAAGCTTTCTTT,CASSPLGEGWTEAFF
TRBV10-3,-,-,TRBJ1-4,TGTGCCATCAGTGAGTCGAAGGGGAATGAAAAACTGTTTTTT,CAISESKGNEKLFF
TRBV5-1,TRBD2,-,TRBJ2-1,TGCGCCAGCAGCTCCCAGACTAGCGGGGCTGCCTACAATGAGCAGTTCTTC,CASSSQTSGAAYNEQFF
TRBV6-1,TRBD1,-,TRBJ1-5,TGTGCCAGCGGTTCCGGGACAGGGGGTAATCAGCCCCAGCATTTT,CASGSGTGGNQPQHF
TRBV5-6,-,once,TRBJ2-1,TGTGCCAGCAGCTTGGGGGCCCCCAATGAGCAGTTCTTC,CASSLGAPNEQFF
TRBV7-2,TRBD1,-,TRBJ2-5,TGTGCCAGCAGCTTATTCAGGGGGTTCGGAGAGACCCAGTACTTC,CASSLFRGFGETQYF
TRBV29-1,TRBD2,-,TRBJ2-7,TGCAGCGTGCGACCAGCGGGAGTTTACGAGCAGTACTTC,CSVRPAGVYEQYF
TRBV30,TRBD1,few,TRBJ1-1,TGTGCCTGGAGTGTGGGACAGCCGAACACTGAAGCTTTCTTT,CAWSVGQPNTEAFF
TRBV5-6,-,-,TRBJ1-3,TGTGCCGTCACAACCGGCCTCGGGGACACCATATATTTT,CAVTTGLGDTIYF
TRBV5-1,-,-,TRBJ2-7,TGCGCCAGCAGCTTGGCGAAGGGGTACGAGCAGTACTTC,CASSLAKGYEQYF
TRBV2,-,-,TRBJ2-5,TGTGCCAGCAGTGAGGGCAGGGGTGGGGAGACCCAGTACTTC,CASSEGRGGETQYF
TRBV19,TRBD1,-,TRBJ1-5,TGTGCCAGTAGTAAAGACAGGGGCGGGCAGCCCCAGCATTTT,CASSKDRGGQPQHF
TRBV10-3,-,-,TRBJ1-5,TGTGCCATCAGTGGGTCCGAGAATCAGCCCCAGCATTTT,CAISGSENQPQHF
TRBV19,-,-,TRBJ1-4,TGTGCCAGTAGTCGTGAGTCGACAACTAATGAAAAACTGTTTTTT,CASSRESTTNEKLFF
TRBV5-5,TRBD1,once,TRBJ2-7,TGTGCCAGCAGCCTGGCTGCGGACAGGGGGCGGGGCGAGCAGTACTTC,CASSLAADRGRGEQYF
TRBV7-2,TRBD2,-,TRBJ2-7,TGTGCCAGCAGCGCCCGAGCGGGAGGTACTTCCTACGAGCAGTACTTC,CASSARAGGTSYEQYF
TRBV5-1,TRBD2,-,TRBJ2-3,TGCGCCAGCAGTTACTCCGGGACCCGAGCGGGGTCAGATACGCAGTATTTT,CASSYSGTRAGSDTQYF
TRBV14,TRBD1,-,TRBJ2-7,TGTGCCAGCAGCCTTCCCGGACAGGGAACCTACGAGCAGTACTTC,CASSLPGQGTYEQYF
TRBV19,TRBD1,-,TRBJ2-7,TGTGCCAGTAGTATTCGCTTGGGACAGAGAAGCTACGAGCAGTACTTC,CASSIRLGQRSYEQYF
TRBV25-1,-,once,TRBJ2-3,TGTGCCAGCAGTGACAGGGCTGATACGCAGTATTTT,CASSDRADTQYF
TRBV7-2,TRBD2,few,TRBJ2-3,TGTGCCAGCAGCCCGAGCAGGACTAGCGGGAGGGATACGCAGTATTTT,CASSPSRTSGRDTQYF
TRBV30,TRBD1,few,TRBJ1-2,TGTGCCTTGCAGACAGGGACGACCGGGGGCTACACCTTC,CALQTGTTGGYTF
TRBV5-4,-,-,TRBJ2-2,TGTGCCAGCAGCTTGATGAGGGCACGATCGAACACCGGGGAGCTGTTTTTT,CASSLMRARSNTGELFF